One and the same sample provided the 20 T cell receptor beta chains below, sequenced in a study of blood T cell repertoires in COVID-19. The method was immunoSEQ multiplex PCR; TCRdb's version includes in-frame clones alone and lacks a portion of them. Of 150,000 or so clones in the sample, roughly 87% are singletons; the top ten hold 3.5% to 4.5%. The sequenced sample consisted of PBMCs or T cells enriched from blood (not recorded which). These receptors came from a woman between 40 and 55 years old who had been exposed to COVID-19.

This chain joins TRBV7-9 and TRBJ1-1; TRBD1 might be the D (5 bases). With 2 bases removed from V and 4 bases from J, the gap between germline ends came to 14 bases. CDR1 and CDR2 from the germline V gene are SEHNR and FQNEAQ (reference sequence). The CDR3 covers 15 residues. The CDR3 DNA follows: TGTGCCAGCAGCTTATCCATATACAGGCTCACTGAAGCTTTCTTT. It codes for CASSLSIYRLTEAFF.

The rearrangement joins TRBV19 to TRBJ1-1, with D maybe TRBD1 (6 bases). Germline-derived CDR1 and CDR2 are LNHDA and SQIVND (reference sequence). V lost 3 bases and J 3 bases, leaving 11 bases between the germline ends. The CDR3 is 14 amino acids. CDR3 in DNA: TGTGCCAGTAGTATTACAGGGTTCGACACTGAAGCTTTCTTT. Protein: CASSITGFDTEAFF.

The chain employs TRBV7-2 and TRBJ1-1; D is perhaps TRBD1 (5 bases). Germline V gives CDR1 SGHTA, CDR2 FQGNSA. V dropped 3 bases and J dropped 0 bases, with 11 bases sitting between them. This CDR3 has 15 residues. This CDR3 is CASSFTGTLNTEAFF. Written as DNA, the CDR3 is TGTGCCAGCAGCTTCACCGGGACTTTGAACACTGAAGCTTTCTTT.

This clone came up a few times. The chain combines TRBV6-5 with TRBJ1-2; D is undetermined. The CDR3 length is 14 residues. Per the germline V gene, CDR1 is MNHEY and CDR2 is SVGAGI. The V gene lost 5 bases and the J gene lost 6 bases, with 16 bases spanning the gap. The CDR3 loop is CASSHRTQWDGYTF. DNA of the CDR3: TGTGCCAGCAGTCACAGAACGCAATGGGATGGCTACACCTTC.

The CDR3 bases are TGCGCCAGCAGCCAAGCATTAGGACAATTTGAAAAACTGTTTTTT. Translated: CASSQALGQFEKLFF. The chain couples TRBV4-3 to TRBJ1-4, with D tentatively TRBD1 (5 bases). Trimming took 1 base from V and 7 from J, leaving 13 bases between them. This CDR3 is built from 15 residues. Germline-derived CDR1 and CDR2 are LGHNA and YSLEER.

In this sample, this clone turned up once. The chain has TRBV2 and TRBJ1-2; possibly TRBD1 for D (5 bases). V shed 4 bases and J shed 4 bases, with 19 bases lying between them. Looked up from germline, CDR1 is SNHLY and CDR2 is FYNNEI. The CDR3 consists of 16 residues. CDR3 protein: CASSGLDTPRGYGYTF. CDR3 bases: TGTGCCAGCAGTGGTTTGGACACCCCGCGGGGCTATGGCTACACCTTC.

The chain links TRBV5-1 to TRBJ2-3; no clear D. In germline, CDR1 is SGHRS, CDR2 YFSETQ. The length of the CDR3 is 12 residues. Trimming stripped 4 bases from V and 5 bases from J, with 8 bases between. The CDR3 region is CASSPNRDTQYF. For the CDR3, the DNA is TGCGCCAGCAGCCCAAACAGAGATACGCAGTATTTT.

The J gene is TRBJ2-3, the V gene TRBV7-3, with TRBD1 as a possible D gene (6 bases). There are 15 residues in the CDR3. The germline gives CDR1 SGHTA, CDR2 FQGTGA. V was shortened by 5 bases and J by 5 bases, with 17 bases between the two germline ends. CDR3 sequence reads: CASSEQGSQRDTQYF. CDR3 nucleotides: TGTGCCAGCAGCGAACAGGGATCCCAGAGAGATACGCAGTATTTT.

This chain uses TRBV9 with TRBJ2-1, with a weak D call TRBD2 (6 bases). Trimming removed 6 bases at V and 6 bases at J, with 13 bases between. This CDR3 is built from 13 residues. Germline lookup yields CDR1 SGDLS and CDR2 YYNGEE. CDR3 in DNA: TGTGCCAGCACTGGGGACTCATTCAATGAGCAGTTCTTC. Protein product: CASTGDSFNEQFF.

The chain carries TRBV7-6 and TRBJ2-6; tentative D call: TRBD1 (5 bases). Germline lookup yields CDR1 SGHVS and CDR2 FNYEAQ. This CDR3 contains 16 residues. Trimming pared 1 base from V and 1 base from J, leaving 8 bases between. The CDR3 reads CASSLDRPSGANVLTF. The CDR3 DNA follows: TGTGCCAGCAGCTTAGACAGGCCTTCTGGGGCCAACGTCCTGACTTTC.

This sequence joins TRBV29-1 and TRBJ1-1; D ambiguous. Germline CDR1 SQVTM, CDR2 ANQGSEA. Trimming shortened V by 4 bases and J by 1 base, and 10 bases separated the two germline ends. The CDR3 length is 13 residues. The CDR3 DNA is TGCAGCGTTGCGTCTCTAGCGAACACTGAAGCTTTCTTT. Its protein product is CSVASLANTEAFF.

This chain connects TRBV28 to TRBJ2-1; D is ambiguous. The CDR3 spans 14 residues. The germline CDR1 and CDR2 sequences are MDHEN and SYDVKM. V dropped 8 bases and J dropped 5 bases, with 16 bases sitting between them. CDR3 in amino acids: CASLASGSHNEQFF. DNA of the CDR3: TGTGCCAGCTTAGCCTCCGGGTCCCACAATGAGCAGTTCTTC.

This clone was counted once. The genes are TRBV7-7 and TRBJ2-7, with TRBD1 matching 8 bases. Unmatched junction bases numbered 2, after V lost 1 base and J lost 3 bases. CDR3 length: 14 amino acids. Per the germline V gene, CDR1 is SSHAT and CDR2 is FNYEAQ (reference sequence). In DNA form, the CDR3 reads TGTGCCAGCAGCTTAGGGACAGGGAACTACGAGCAGTACTTC. It codes for CASSLGTGNYEQYF.

The count of this clone is one. The chain couples TRBV19 to TRBJ1-2; a weak D match, TRBD1 (5 bases). Germline lookup yields CDR1 LNHDA and CDR2 SQIVND (reference sequence). The CDR3 consists of 14 residues. The V gene lost 3 bases and the J gene lost 4 bases, with 12 bases spanning the gap. The CDR3 DNA is TGTGCCAGTAGTATGGAACGCAGGGTCTATGGCTACACCTTC. Translated: CASSMERRVYGYTF.

The rearrangement links TRBV12-5 to TRBJ1-6, with TRBD1 matching over 9 bases. Germline CDR1 LGHNT, CDR2 FRNRAP. V trimming: 0 bases; J trimming: 6 bases; junction bases outside the gene matches: 6. The CDR3 consists of 17 residues. The CDR3 coding sequence is TGTGCTAGTGGTTTGGTACAGGCGGGACAGGGTAATTCACCCCTCCACTTT. Translation: CASGLVQAGQGNSPLHF.

The rearrangement links TRBV7-2 to TRBJ1-4; maybe TRBD1 (5 bases). CDR3 length: 14 residues. V was cut by 5 bases and J by 4 bases, with 11 bases left in between. The germline V gene encodes CDR1 SGHTA and CDR2 FQGNSA. This CDR3 reads CASSQTRDNEKLFF. CDR3 in DNA: TGTGCCAGCAGCCAAACCAGGGATAATGAAAAACTGTTTTTT. The full variable domain, with the rest looked up from reference TRBV7-2 and TRBJ1-4, is GAGVSQSPSNKVTEKGKDVELRCDPISGHTALYWYRQSLGQGLEFLIYFQGNSAPDKSGLPSDRFSAERTGGSVSTLTIQRTQQEDSAVYLCASSQTRDNEKLFFGSGTQLSVL.

V and J are TRBV7-9 and TRBJ1-3; 7 nucleotides align to TRBD1. This CDR3 spans 14 amino acids. Germline lookup yields CDR1 SEHNR and CDR2 FQNEAQ (reference sequence). With V trimmed by 6 bases and J by 4 bases, 6 bases remained unmatched. CDR3 DNA sequence: TGTGCCAGCAGAAGGGACAGCGGCGGAAACACCATATATTTT. This translates into CASRRDSGGNTIYF.

The chain is built from TRBV4-3 and TRBJ2-7; TRBD1 agrees at 9 bases. The germline gives CDR1 LGHNA, CDR2 YSLEER. The trim removed 3 bases at V and 3 bases at J, leaving 6 bases unmatched. The CDR3 spans 15 residues. In DNA form, the CDR3 reads TGCGCCAGCAGCCATTCCGGGACAGGGATCTACGAGCAGTACTTC. Its protein is CASSHSGTGIYEQYF.

This clone was found a few times. The chain uses TRBV9 and TRBJ2-1; 9 bases align to TRBD2. This CDR3 spans 16 amino acids. V shed 0 bases, J shed 4 bases, and the junction held 5 bases outside the gene matches. CDR1 SGDLS and CDR2 YYNGEE come from the germline V gene. The CDR3 loop reads CASSVGGRAGYNEQFF. The CDR3 region has the DNA TGTGCCAGCAGCGTAGGCGGGAGGGCGGGATACAATGAGCAGTTCTTC.

This rearrangement joins TRBV6-1 to TRBJ1-5; no reliable D call. V was pared by 1 base and J by 2 bases, with 9 bases between. Germline CDR1 and CDR2: MNHNS and SASEGT. The CDR3 sequence is 15 residues long. CDR3 coding DNA: TGTGCCAGCAGTGAAGGTAGTGGAGGCAATCAGCCCCAGCATTTT. As protein: CASSEGSGGNQPQHF.